One TCR beta chain is described in this entry. The template was total RNA from unfractionated whole blood. The data originate from a study of human T cells and chemical hapten exposure. TCRdb re-called the 5' RACE reads through MiXCR, storing one row per CDR3 protein. This sample has over 70,000 distinct CDR3 sequences; about 16% occur once, and the top ten carry nearly 7%. The CDR3 contains 15 residues. From germline, CDR1 is SGHRS and CDR2 YFSETQ. The V gene end was trimmed by 2 bases and the J gene end by 1 base; junction bases not matched to a gene: 4. The chain has TRBV5-1 and TRBJ2-3, with TRBD2 identical over 7 bases. This receptor was taken from a female donor in good health. CDR3 region: CASSFASGRTDTQYF. CDR3 in DNA: TGCGCCAGCAGCTTTGCTAGCGGACGCACAGATACGCAGTATTTT.